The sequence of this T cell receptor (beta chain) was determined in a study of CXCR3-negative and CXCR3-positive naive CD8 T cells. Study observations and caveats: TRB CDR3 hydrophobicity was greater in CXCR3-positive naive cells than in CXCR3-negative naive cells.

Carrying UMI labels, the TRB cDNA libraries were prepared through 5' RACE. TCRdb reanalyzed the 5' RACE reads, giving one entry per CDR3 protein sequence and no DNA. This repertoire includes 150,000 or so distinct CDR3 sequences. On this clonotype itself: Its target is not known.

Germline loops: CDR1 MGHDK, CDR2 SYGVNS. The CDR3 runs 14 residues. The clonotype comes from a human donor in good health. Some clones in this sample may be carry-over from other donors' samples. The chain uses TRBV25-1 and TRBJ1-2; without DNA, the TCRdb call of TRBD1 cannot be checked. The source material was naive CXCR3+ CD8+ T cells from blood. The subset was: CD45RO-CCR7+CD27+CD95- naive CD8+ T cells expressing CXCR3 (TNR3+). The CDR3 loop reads CATSTGGAFYGYTF.